These 2 T cell receptor beta chains originate from one sample sequenced in a study of neoadjuvant anti-PD-1 for oral cavity cancer. Time point defined: after neoadjuvant nivolumab, at surgical resection. TCRdb's copy holds only in-frame clones and misses some; the assay was immunoSEQ multiplex PCR. Seen here are tens of thousands of clones, approximately 87% observed once, and the top ten hold around 3%. Sequenced material: PBMCs, taken after nivolumab (anti-PD-1) treatment. Source of these receptors: a person between 40 and 85 years old with oral cavity squamous cell carcinoma.

The V and J genes are TRBV5-1 and TRBJ2-2; D gene uncertain. V lost 2 bases and J 5 bases, leaving 10 bases between the germline ends. Germline values: CDR1 SGHRS, CDR2 YFSETQ. There are 14 residues in the CDR3. The CDR3 loop is CASSFSRQTGELFF. The CDR3 nucleotides are TGCGCCAGCAGCTTCAGTCGACAAACCGGGGAGCTGTTTTTT.

V gene TRBV5-6 combines with J gene TRBJ2-2; TRBD2 agrees at 12 bases. J gave up 0 bases and V 1 base, and 1 base lay outside the gene matches. Per germline, CDR1 SGHDT and CDR2 YYEEEE. The CDR3 extends over 17 amino acids. CDR3 amino acids: CASSLRLAGANTGELFF. The CDR3 nucleotides read TGTGCCAGCAGCTTGAGACTAGCGGGGGCGAACACCGGGGAGCTGTTTTTT.